What follows are 4 T cell receptor beta chains derived from one specimen sequenced in a study of blood T cell repertoires in COVID-19. Method: immunoSEQ multiplex PCR; TCRdb's copy keeps in-frame clones and lacks some. The table lists around 270,000 clones, roughly 86% of them singletons. Input material: peripheral blood. These receptor sequences come from a man aged 35-49 years who had recovered from COVID-19.

This clone is a singleton in its sample. This chain links TRBV5-4 with TRBJ1-1; D gene ambiguous. CDR1 SGHNT and CDR2 YYREEE come from the germline V gene (reference sequence). The CDR3 is 13 amino acids. Trimming took 2 bases from V and 0 from J, leaving 5 bases between them. This CDR3 reads CASSFRLNTEAFF. The CDR3, as DNA: TGTGCCAGCAGCTTCAGGTTGAACACTGAAGCTTTCTTT. The whole variable domain, remainder taken from reference TRBV5-4 and TRBJ1-1, is ETGVTQSPTHLIKTRGQQVTLRCSSQSGHNTVSWYQQALGQGPQFIFQYYREEENGRGNFPPRFSGLQFPNYSSELNVNALELDDSALYLCASSFRLNTEAFFGQGTRLTVV.

The chain carries TRBV6-6 and TRBJ1-2; possibly TRBD1 for D (5 bases). The CDR3 has 13 amino acids. V was cut by 7 bases and J by 6 bases, with 15 bases left in between. CDR1 MNHNY and CDR2 SVGAGI come from the germline V gene (reference sequence). Written as DNA, the CDR3 is TGTGCCAGCACGTTCCAGGGCAATCATGGCTACACCTTC. It is translated as CASTFQGNHGYTF.

The rearrangement joins TRBV19 to TRBJ1-1; TRBD1 agrees at 12 bases. J lost 3 bases, V lost 7 bases, and 6 bases had no gene match. This CDR3 is 15 amino acids long. Looked up from germline, CDR1 is LNHDA and CDR2 is SQIVND (reference sequence). The CDR3 DNA is TGTGCCAGTATTTTGGGACAGGGGGCGTACACTGAAGCTTTCTTT. Protein sequence: CASILGQGAYTEAFF. The full variable domain, completed using reference TRBV19 and TRBJ1-1, is DGGITQSPKYLFRKEGQNVTLSCEQNLNHDAMYWYRQDPGQGLRLIYYSQIVNDFQKGDIAEGYSVSREKKESFPLTVTSAQKNPTAFYLCASILGQGAYTEAFFGQGTRLTVV.

The chain joins TRBV6-6 to TRBJ1-3, with 8 nucleotides matching TRBD1. This CDR3 has 14 residues. The V gene end was trimmed by 8 bases and the J gene end by 6 bases; junction bases not matched to a gene: 9. CDR1 MNHNY and CDR2 SVGAGI come from the germline V gene (reference sequence). The CDR3 region is CASADRGIPNTIYF. CDR3 in DNA: TGTGCCAGCGCAGACAGGGGCATACCAAACACCATATATTTT.